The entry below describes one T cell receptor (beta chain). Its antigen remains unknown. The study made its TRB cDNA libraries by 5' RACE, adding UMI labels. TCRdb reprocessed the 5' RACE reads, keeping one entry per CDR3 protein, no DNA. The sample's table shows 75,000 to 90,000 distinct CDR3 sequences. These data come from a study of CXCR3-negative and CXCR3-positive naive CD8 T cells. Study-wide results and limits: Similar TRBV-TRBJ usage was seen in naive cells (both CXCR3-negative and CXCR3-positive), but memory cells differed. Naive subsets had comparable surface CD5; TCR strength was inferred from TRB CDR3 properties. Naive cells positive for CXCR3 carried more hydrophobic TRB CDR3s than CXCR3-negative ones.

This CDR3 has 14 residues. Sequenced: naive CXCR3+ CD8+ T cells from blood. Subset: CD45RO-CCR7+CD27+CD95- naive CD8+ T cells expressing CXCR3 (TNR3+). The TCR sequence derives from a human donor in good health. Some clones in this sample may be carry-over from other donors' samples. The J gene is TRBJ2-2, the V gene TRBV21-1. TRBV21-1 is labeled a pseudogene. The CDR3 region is CASSSFKNTGELFF.